This TCR beta chain was profiled in a study of blood T cell repertoires in COVID-19. The CDR3 consists of 14 residues. The junction had 8 bases not matched to a gene; V was cut back by 2 bases and J by 7 bases. Germline V gene sequence: CDR1 SGHRS, CDR2 YFSETQ. In the authors' workflow: Estimation of nucleated cell counts was performed using reference gene primer amplification. Profiling relied on immunoSEQ multiplex PCR, and the TCRdb table lists in-frame clones only, not all of them. That table gives V, J and clone size, and the DNA gave D and trimming. The data hold about 58,000 clones, with 70% to 90% observed a single time.

The sequencing input was peripheral blood. The J gene is TRBJ1-2, the V gene TRBV5-1; 7 nucleotides agree with TRBD1. The receptor was isolated from a man in his fifties or sixties with COVID-19, enrolled during active disease. Written as DNA, the CDR3 is TGCGCCAGCAGCTTCGGGACAGTCTTTGGTGGCTACACCTTC. Amino acid sequence: CASSFGTVFGGYTF.